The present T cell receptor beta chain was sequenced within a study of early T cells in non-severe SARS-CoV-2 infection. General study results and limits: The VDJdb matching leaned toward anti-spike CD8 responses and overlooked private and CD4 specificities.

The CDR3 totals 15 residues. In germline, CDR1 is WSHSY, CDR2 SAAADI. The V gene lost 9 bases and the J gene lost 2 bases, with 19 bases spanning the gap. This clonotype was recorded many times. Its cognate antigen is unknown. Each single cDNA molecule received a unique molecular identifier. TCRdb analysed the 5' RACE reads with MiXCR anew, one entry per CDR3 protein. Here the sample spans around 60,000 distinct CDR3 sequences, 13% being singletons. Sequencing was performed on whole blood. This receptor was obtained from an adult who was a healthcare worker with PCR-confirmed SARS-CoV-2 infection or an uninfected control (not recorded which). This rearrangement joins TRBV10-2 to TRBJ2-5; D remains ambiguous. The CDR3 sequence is CASLPNRGRQETQYF. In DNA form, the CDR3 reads TGCGCCAGTCTACCAAACCGAGGACGGCAAGAGACCCAGTACTTC.